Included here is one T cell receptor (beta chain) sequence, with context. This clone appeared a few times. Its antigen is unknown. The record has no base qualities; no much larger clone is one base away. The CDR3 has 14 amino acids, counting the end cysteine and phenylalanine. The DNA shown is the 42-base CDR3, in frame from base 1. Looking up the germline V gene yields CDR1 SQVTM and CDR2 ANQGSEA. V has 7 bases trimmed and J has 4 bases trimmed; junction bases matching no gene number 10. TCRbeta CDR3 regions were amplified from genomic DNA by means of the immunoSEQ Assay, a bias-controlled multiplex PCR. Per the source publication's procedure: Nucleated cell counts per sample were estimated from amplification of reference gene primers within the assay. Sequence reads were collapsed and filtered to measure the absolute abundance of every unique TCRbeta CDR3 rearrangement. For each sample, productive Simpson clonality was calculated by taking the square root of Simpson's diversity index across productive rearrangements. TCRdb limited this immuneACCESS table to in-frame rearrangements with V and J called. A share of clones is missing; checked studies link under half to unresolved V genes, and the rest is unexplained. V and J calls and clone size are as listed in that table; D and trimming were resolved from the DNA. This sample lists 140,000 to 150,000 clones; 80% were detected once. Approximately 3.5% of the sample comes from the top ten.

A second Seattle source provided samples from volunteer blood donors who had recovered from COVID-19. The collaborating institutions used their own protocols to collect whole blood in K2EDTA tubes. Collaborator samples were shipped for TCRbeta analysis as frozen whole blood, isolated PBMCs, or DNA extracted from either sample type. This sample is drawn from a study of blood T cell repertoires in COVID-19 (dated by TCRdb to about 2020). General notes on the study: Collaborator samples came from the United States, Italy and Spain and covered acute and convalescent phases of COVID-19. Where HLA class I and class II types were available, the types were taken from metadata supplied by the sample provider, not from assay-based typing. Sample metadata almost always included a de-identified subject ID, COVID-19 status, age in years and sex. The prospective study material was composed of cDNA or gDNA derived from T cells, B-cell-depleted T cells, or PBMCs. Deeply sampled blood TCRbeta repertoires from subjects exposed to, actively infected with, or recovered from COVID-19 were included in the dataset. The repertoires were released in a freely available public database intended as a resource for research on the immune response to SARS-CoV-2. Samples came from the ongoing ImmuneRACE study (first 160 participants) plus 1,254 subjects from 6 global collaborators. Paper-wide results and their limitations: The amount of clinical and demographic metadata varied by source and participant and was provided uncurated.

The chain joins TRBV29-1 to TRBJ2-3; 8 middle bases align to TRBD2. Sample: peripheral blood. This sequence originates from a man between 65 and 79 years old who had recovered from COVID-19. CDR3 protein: CSASSGRPSDTQYF. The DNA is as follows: TGCAGCGCCTCTAGCGGGCGGCCCTCAGATACGCAGTATTTT.